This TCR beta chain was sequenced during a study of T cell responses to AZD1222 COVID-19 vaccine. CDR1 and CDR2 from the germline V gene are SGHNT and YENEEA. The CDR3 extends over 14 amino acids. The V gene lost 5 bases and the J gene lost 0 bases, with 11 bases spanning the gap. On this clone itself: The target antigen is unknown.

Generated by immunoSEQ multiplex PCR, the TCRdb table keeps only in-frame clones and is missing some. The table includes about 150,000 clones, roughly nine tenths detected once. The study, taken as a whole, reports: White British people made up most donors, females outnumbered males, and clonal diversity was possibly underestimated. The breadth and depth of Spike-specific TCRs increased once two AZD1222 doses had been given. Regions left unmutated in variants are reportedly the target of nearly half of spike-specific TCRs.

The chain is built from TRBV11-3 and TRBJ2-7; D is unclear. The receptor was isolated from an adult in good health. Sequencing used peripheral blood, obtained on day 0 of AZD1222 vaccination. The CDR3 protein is CASSPGPSSYEQYF. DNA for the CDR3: TGTGCCAGCAGCCCGGGCCCAAGCTCCTACGAGCAGTACTTC.